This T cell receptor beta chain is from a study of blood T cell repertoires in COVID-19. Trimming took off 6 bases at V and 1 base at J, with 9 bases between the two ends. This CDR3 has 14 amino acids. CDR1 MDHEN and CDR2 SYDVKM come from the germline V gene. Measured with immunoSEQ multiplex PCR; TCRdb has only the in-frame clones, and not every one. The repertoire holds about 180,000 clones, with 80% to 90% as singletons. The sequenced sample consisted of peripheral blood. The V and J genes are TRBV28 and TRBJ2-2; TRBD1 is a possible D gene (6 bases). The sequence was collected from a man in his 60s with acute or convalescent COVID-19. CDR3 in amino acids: CASRVGQNTGELFF. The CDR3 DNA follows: TGTGCCAGCAGGGTGGGACAGAACACCGGGGAGCTGTTTTTT.